One T cell receptor beta chain is described in this entry. Unique molecular identifiers were incorporated during preparation of the TCRbeta library. MiXCR, run by TCRdb on the PCR reads, gives a single entry per CDR3 protein. Of 490,000 or so distinct CDR3 sequences listed, 9.5% to 15% are singletons. Losses at the gene ends were 4 bases for V and 4 bases for J; bases not matched to a gene: 7. Germline V gene sequence: CDR1 LNHDA, CDR2 SQIVND (reference sequence). CDR3 length: 15 residues. The data were taken from a study of T-cell reconstitution after alpha-beta-depleted transplantation in children. The clonotype originates from a human donor who donated a stem cell graft to a child with combined immunodeficiency. The source was PBMCs from the stem cell graft donor, collected from the stem cell graft. The chain joins TRBV19 to TRBJ1-1, with 9 positions matching TRBD1. The CDR3 sequence is CASSRDRARGTEAFF. DNA for the CDR3: TGTGCCAGTAGTAGGGACAGGGCGCGGGGCACTGAAGCTTTCTTT.